This TCR beta chain appears in the sequencing data of a study of T cells in Graves' hyperthyroidism and ophthalmopathy. In this sample, this clonotype turned up many times. Its antigen is not identified. Reasons for excluding patients were uncontrolled infection, other autoimmune disease, pregnancy or lactation. Blood was obtained at the first hyperthyroidism diagnosis, which preceded any ophthalmopathy symptoms. PBMCs were sourced from roughly 10 ml fresh peripheral blood. The CDR3 is 15 amino acids. Between the trimmed V and J ends, which lost 1 base and 1 base, there was a span of 9 bases. Per germline, CDR1 SGHVS and CDR2 FNYEAQ. Study-wide results and caveats: Among clonotypes expanded in thyroid above 0.001, most were also found in blood.

Regions amplified from RNA transcripts were the TCR beta CDR3 regions. HTBI primers were employed in a first-round RT-PCR of the TCR CDR3. TCRdb ran MiXCR on the multiplex PCR reads and lists one entry per CDR3 protein. The table includes around 700,000 distinct CDR3 sequences, approximately 19% detected once. Input material: blood. This clonotype originated in a woman aged 45-65 years with Graves' hyperthyroidism that later progressed to Graves' ophthalmopathy. This chain uses TRBV7-6 with TRBJ2-3; the D is unclear. Written as DNA, the CDR3 is TGTGCCAGCAGCTTAGAGGCGGACCGCACAGATACGCAGTATTTT. Protein: CASSLEADRTDTQYF.